This T cell receptor (beta chain) was recorded in a study of T cell changes during pregnancy in multiple sclerosis. Profiled with immunoSEQ multiplex PCR; TCRdb holds only in-frame clones, not every one. The sample consists of over 25,000 clones, 89% of them appearing once. The sequences come from CD8+ T cells from peripheral blood mononuclear cells, collected after pregnancy. This TCR derives from a female donor with multiple sclerosis, enrolled in a pregnancy study.

CDR3 coding DNA: TGCAGCACTACAGTTCTGAGCGGGGGCTCCTACGAGCAGTACTTC. Amino acids: CSTTVLSGGSYEQYF. The chain uses TRBV29-1 and TRBJ2-5, with 8 nucleotides matching TRBD2. The J call may be incorrect, as the DNA end agrees better with TRBJ2-7. The germline V gene encodes CDR1 SQVTM and CDR2 ANQGSEA. The CDR3 has 15 residues.